A selection of T cell receptor beta chains follows, all from one sample in a study of technical replicates of blood from several donors. Using immunoSEQ multiplex PCR, the repertoire was profiled, and TCRdb retains in-frame clones only, with some absent. There are 60,000 to 75,000 clones in the sample; more than 75% occur only once, and approximately 4.7% lies in the top ten. Sequenced sample: PBMCs. The receptors were sampled from a human donor in good health. Some clones in this sample may be carry-over from other donors' samples. The CDR3 runs from the conserved cysteine through the conserved F or W. D genes are given only for firm matches. Rows may omit the clone size; those that give it use once, few, many or a size class.

j_gene: TRBJ2-1; d_gene: TRBD2; v_gene: TRBV7-9; abundance: -; CDR3nt: TGTGCCAGCAGCTTAGCAATGGGACTAGCGGGAGACGAGCAGTTCTTC; CDR3aa: CASSLAMGLAGDEQFF
j_gene: TRBJ2-7; d_gene: TRBD2; v_gene: TRBV19; abundance: -; CDR3nt: TGTGCCAGTAGAACCCAGGGAGCTAGCGGAATTTACGAGCAGTACTTC; CDR3aa: CASRTQGASGIYEQYF
j_gene: TRBJ1-5; d_gene: TRBD1; v_gene: TRBV6-6; abundance: -; CDR3nt: TGTGCCAGCAGTCCAGGGGGTAATCAGCCCCAGCATTTT; CDR3aa: CASSPGGNQPQHF
j_gene: TRBJ1-2; d_gene: -; v_gene: TRBV5-8; abundance: -; CDR3nt: TGTGCCAGCAGCCCGGGATTTATTACTGGGGGCTACACCTTC; CDR3aa: CASSPGFITGGYTF
j_gene: TRBJ1-1; d_gene: TRBD1; v_gene: TRBV7-2; abundance: -; CDR3nt: TGTGCCAGCAGCCCAGGACAGGGCCGCATGAACACTGAAGCTTTCTTT; CDR3aa: CASSPGQGRMNTEAFF
j_gene: TRBJ2-3; d_gene: TRBD1; v_gene: TRBV11-3; abundance: -; CDR3nt: TGTGCCAGCAGCGCCGGGACAGGGATCACAGATACGCAGTATTTT; CDR3aa: CASSAGTGITDTQYF
j_gene: TRBJ2-7; d_gene: -; v_gene: TRBV27; abundance: -; CDR3nt: TGTGCCAGCACCCCGGGCGGGTCAAGCTACGAGCAGTACTTC; CDR3aa: CASTPGGSSYEQYF
j_gene: TRBJ2-7; d_gene: TRBD1; v_gene: TRBV4-1; abundance: -; CDR3nt: TGCGCCAGCAGCCTCGGACAGGGGGCGTCCTACGAGCAGTACTTC; CDR3aa: CASSLGQGASYEQYF
j_gene: TRBJ1-5; d_gene: -; v_gene: TRBV18; abundance: -; CDR3nt: TGTGCCAGCTCGCCCGGGGCCGGGGGTCAGCCCCAGCATTTT; CDR3aa: CASSPGAGGQPQHF
j_gene: TRBJ1-5; d_gene: TRBD1; v_gene: TRBV10-3; abundance: once; CDR3nt: TGTGCCATCAGTGAGTCGGGGGGGACAGGAAACAATCAGCCCCAGCATTTT; CDR3aa: CAISESGGTGNNQPQHF
j_gene: TRBJ1-2; d_gene: -; v_gene: TRBV15; abundance: -; CDR3nt: TGTGCCACCAGCAGGACAGGATGGGGCTACACCTTC; CDR3aa: CATSRTGWGYTF
j_gene: TRBJ2-7; d_gene: -; v_gene: TRBV6-1; abundance: -; CDR3nt: TGTGCCAGCAGTGAAGACGGAGCTGGACACAGCGTCTACGAGCAGTACTTC; CDR3aa: CASSEDGAGHSVYEQYF
j_gene: TRBJ2-7; d_gene: TRBD1; v_gene: TRBV27; abundance: -; CDR3nt: TGTGCCGCGGGGACAGGGAACAGGGAGCAGTACTTC; CDR3aa: CAAGTGNREQYF
j_gene: TRBJ2-3; d_gene: -; v_gene: TRBV9; abundance: -; CDR3nt: TGTGCCAGCAGCCCAAGCCCCACAGATACGCAGTATTTT; CDR3aa: CASSPSPTDTQYF
j_gene: TRBJ2-7; d_gene: TRBD2; v_gene: TRBV13; abundance: once; CDR3nt: TGTGCCAGCAGCTTAGAGAGCTTTGGGGGACTAGCGATCCACGAGCAGTACTTC; CDR3aa: CASSLESFGGLAIHEQYF
j_gene: TRBJ2-3; d_gene: TRBD2; v_gene: TRBV27; abundance: -; CDR3nt: TGTGCCAGCACTAAAGTAGCTAGCGGGAGCACAGATACGCAGTATTTT; CDR3aa: CASTKVASGSTDTQYF
j_gene: TRBJ2-7; d_gene: -; v_gene: TRBV7-8; abundance: many; CDR3nt: TGTGCCAGCAGCTTCCGGGACTCCTCGACCTACGAGCAGTACTTC; CDR3aa: CASSFRDSSTYEQYF
j_gene: TRBJ1-1; d_gene: -; v_gene: TRBV13; abundance: -; CDR3nt: TGTGCCAGCAGCTTAGGCCTTTTTCTGGGCCGCAGTGAAGCTTTCTTT; CDR3aa: CASSLGLFLGRSEAFF
j_gene: TRBJ1-2; d_gene: -; v_gene: TRBV6-5; abundance: once; CDR3nt: TGTGCCAGCAGGCCACACCCTAGAAGTGGCTACACCTTC; CDR3aa: CASRPHPRSGYTF
j_gene: TRBJ1-2; d_gene: -; v_gene: TRBV7-9; abundance: -; CDR3nt: TGTGCCAGCAGCTTCCCAGGGAATAACTATGGCTACACCTTC; CDR3aa: CASSFPGNNYGYTF
j_gene: TRBJ1-5; d_gene: -; v_gene: TRBV10-3; abundance: -; CDR3nt: TGTGCCATCAGTGAGTCAGGGGGTAGCAATCAGCCCCAGCATTTT; CDR3aa: CAISESGGSNQPQHF
j_gene: TRBJ2-5; d_gene: -; v_gene: TRBV11-2; abundance: -; CDR3nt: TGTGCCAGCAGTAAAACGGAGGAGACCCAGTACTTC; CDR3aa: CASSKTEETQYF
j_gene: TRBJ2-3; d_gene: TRBD2; v_gene: TRBV19; abundance: -; CDR3nt: TGTGCCAGTAGTATGGGGGGGGGCACAGATACGCAGTATTTT; CDR3aa: CASSMGGGTDTQYF
j_gene: TRBJ2-7; d_gene: TRBD2; v_gene: TRBV4-1; abundance: -; CDR3nt: TGCGCCAGCAGCCCCCGGGGGGGGCTGAGTGTCTACGAGCAGTACTTC; CDR3aa: CASSPRGGLSVYEQYF
j_gene: TRBJ1-3; d_gene: -; v_gene: TRBV6-5; abundance: -; CDR3nt: TGTGCCAGCAGTCAGGGACGGGGGAGGGGAAACACCATATATTTT; CDR3aa: CASSQGRGRGNTIYF
j_gene: TRBJ1-2; d_gene: -; v_gene: TRBV7-2; abundance: -; CDR3nt: TGTGCCAGCAGCCGACCTGGGGAGGGCTATGGCTACACCTTC; CDR3aa: CASSRPGEGYGYTF
j_gene: TRBJ1-2; d_gene: -; v_gene: TRBV6-6; abundance: -; CDR3nt: TGTGCCAGCAGTCCGGCTAACTATGGCTACACCTTC; CDR3aa: CASSPANYGYTF
j_gene: TRBJ2-2; d_gene: -; v_gene: TRBV6-1; abundance: -; CDR3nt: TGTGCCAGCATCGAGCAGAACACCGGGGAGCTGTTTTTT; CDR3aa: CASIEQNTGELFF
j_gene: TRBJ2-7; d_gene: TRBD1; v_gene: TRBV27; abundance: -; CDR3nt: TGTGCCAGCAGTTTTGGACAGGGAGTAACCTACGAGCAGTACTTC; CDR3aa: CASSFGQGVTYEQYF
j_gene: TRBJ2-7; d_gene: -; v_gene: TRBV5-4; abundance: -; CDR3nt: TGTGCCAGCAGCTTCGCAGGACGGGAGACGTCCTACGAGCAGTACTTC; CDR3aa: CASSFAGRETSYEQYF
j_gene: TRBJ2-2; d_gene: -; v_gene: TRBV7-9; abundance: -; CDR3nt: TGTGCCAGCGAGGCCGGGGAGCTGTTTTTT; CDR3aa: CASEAGELFF
j_gene: TRBJ1-6; d_gene: -; v_gene: TRBV4-1; abundance: -; CDR3nt: TGCGCCAGCAGCCAATTCTTCGCGGGGGCTAATTCACCCCTCCACTTT; CDR3aa: CASSQFFAGANSPLHF
j_gene: TRBJ2-7; d_gene: -; v_gene: TRBV7-9; abundance: -; CDR3nt: TGTGCCAGCAGCGCCAAGGGGGGGGACGGGGGCTACGAGCAGTACTTC; CDR3aa: CASSAKGGDGGYEQYF